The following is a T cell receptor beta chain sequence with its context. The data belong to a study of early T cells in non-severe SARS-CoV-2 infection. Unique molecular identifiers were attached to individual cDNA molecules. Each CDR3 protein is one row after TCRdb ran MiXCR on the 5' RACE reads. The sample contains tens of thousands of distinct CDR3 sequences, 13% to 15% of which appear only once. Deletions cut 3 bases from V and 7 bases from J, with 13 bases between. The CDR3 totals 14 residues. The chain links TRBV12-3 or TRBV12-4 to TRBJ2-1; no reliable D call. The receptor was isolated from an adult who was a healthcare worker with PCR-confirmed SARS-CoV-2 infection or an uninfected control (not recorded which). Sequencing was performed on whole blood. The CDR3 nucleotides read TGTGCCAGCAGTTTGTTGGGAAGGCCAAATGAGCAGTTCTTC. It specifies CASSLLGRPNEQFF.